A single sample is the source of the 18 T cell receptor beta chains below, sequenced in a study of OX40 agonist ivuxolimab in advanced cancers. The library was prepared using the immunoSEQ multiplex PCR assay. Here the immuneACCESS table is served through TCRdb, limited to in-frame sequences with V and J called. Missing clones are a known gap in these copies; in checked studies unresolved V genes cover under half, and the rest lacks a known reason. Present in this sample are over 55,000 clones, 88% of which were seen just once. The ten most abundant clones make up 11% of the sample. The material sequenced was CD4+ or CD8+ T cells sorted from blood, taken in a trial of the OX40 agonist ivuxolimab. Receptor source: an adult with an advanced solid tumor such as melanoma, head and neck, liver or kidney cancer.

The rearrangement uses TRBV5-4 and TRBJ1-1; no definite D call. V was pared by 1 base and J by 7 bases, with 17 bases between. The CDR3 length is 15 residues. Germline CDR1 reads SGHNT; CDR2 reads YYREEE (reference sequence). The CDR3 DNA reads as TGTGCCAGCAGCTTGTTCTCAGAGGCGACGGGTGAAGCTTTCTTT. Its protein product is CASSLFSEATGEAFF.

The J gene is TRBJ1-1, the V gene TRBV2; tentative D call: TRBD1 (5 bases). The V gene lost 6 bases and the J gene lost 2 bases, with 10 bases spanning the gap. The CDR3 totals 13 residues. Looked up from germline, CDR1 is SNHLY and CDR2 is FYNNEI. This CDR3 reads CASRVGGNTEAFF. CDR3 bases: TGTGCCAGCAGGGTTGGGGGTAACACTGAAGCTTTCTTT.

V is TRBV2 and J is TRBJ2-1, with a possible D match to TRBD2 (6 bases). The ends were cut back, 4 bases at V and 3 bases at J, with 10 bases in the middle. The CDR3 spans 14 residues. Germline CDR1 reads SNHLY; CDR2 reads FYNNEI. CDR3 DNA: TGTGCCAGCAGTGGGCGGGACGGCTACAATGAGCAGTTCTTC. Its protein is CASSGRDGYNEQFF.

This clone was picked up one time. The J gene is TRBJ1-1, the V gene TRBV6-5; D might be TRBD1 (6 bases). V gave up 6 bases and J gave up 2 bases, with 13 bases separating them. The CDR3 is 14 residues long. Per germline, CDR1 MNHEY and CDR2 SVGAGI. The CDR3 bases are TGTGCCAGCAGAACCGGGACACAAAACACTGAAGCTTTCTTT. This gives the protein CASRTGTQNTEAFF.

V and J are TRBV5-8 and TRBJ1-5; maybe TRBD1 (6 bases). V shed 5 bases and J shed 5 bases, with 14 bases lying between them. This CDR3 has 14 amino acids. The germline V gene encodes CDR1 SGHTS and CDR2 YDEGEE. The CDR3 DNA is TGTGCCAGCAGGATCACAGGGTTCGATCAGCCCCAGCATTTT. Translating gives CASRITGFDQPQHF.

The chain employs TRBV27 and TRBJ2-1, with TRBD1 matching 8 bases. With 5 bases clipped from V and 4 bases from J, the junction kept 10 bases outside the gene matches. CDR1 and CDR2 from the germline V gene are MNHEY and SMNVEV (reference sequence). This CDR3 is built from 16 residues. CDR3 amino acids: CASSPAGGAGYNEQFF. CDR3 sequence (DNA): TGTGCCAGCAGTCCAGCAGGGGGCGCGGGGTACAATGAGCAGTTCTTC.

The genes are TRBV28 and TRBJ1-5; the D is unclear. Germline V lookup: CDR1 MDHEN, CDR2 SYDVKM. The CDR3 has 14 residues. Trimming took off 5 bases at V and 0 bases at J, with 8 bases between the two ends. The CDR3 nucleotides read TGTGCCAGCAGTGCAGTAGCTAGCAATCAGCCCCAGCATTTT. Its translation is CASSAVASNQPQHF.

The CDR3 is CASSPHSSSYNEQFF. The CDR3 region has the DNA TGTGCCAGCAGCCCGCACTCGAGCTCCTACAATGAGCAGTTCTTC. V is TRBV11-3 and J is TRBJ2-1, with D unclear. Germline lookup yields CDR1 SGHNT and CDR2 YENEEA. V was pared by 5 bases and J by 0 bases, with 11 bases between. The CDR3 spans 15 residues.

This chain connects TRBV11-2 to TRBJ1-2, with D possibly matching TRBD1 (5 bases). CDR3 length equals 14 residues. Trimming removed 1 base at V and 4 bases at J, with 10 bases between. Germline values: CDR1 SGHAT, CDR2 FQNNGV. The CDR3 nucleotides are TGTGCCAGCAGCTTAGTGCAGGGCGCCTATGGCTACACCTTC. Its protein is CASSLVQGAYGYTF.

J is TRBJ1-5 and V is TRBV30, with TRBD1 as a possible D gene (5 bases). Germline CDR1 reads GTSNPN; CDR2 reads SVGIG (reference sequence). Trimming shortened V by 0 bases and J by 0 bases, and 9 bases separated the two germline ends. The CDR3 totals 15 residues. CDR3 residues: CAWSVGDFSNQPQHF. The CDR3 DNA is TGTGCCTGGAGTGTAGGGGATTTTAGCAATCAGCCCCAGCATTTT.

This chain joins TRBV6-6 and TRBJ2-5, with 7 bases lining up with TRBD2. J was trimmed by 2 bases and V by 6 bases; bases with no gene match: 3. Germline CDR1 is MNHNY and CDR2 is SVGAGI (reference sequence). The CDR3 spans 13 residues. Here the CDR3 reads CASSQGLQETQYF. The DNA for the CDR3 is TGTGCCAGCAGCCAGGGACTACAAGAGACCCAGTACTTC.

The chain uses TRBV5-6 and TRBJ2-1; a weak D match, TRBD2 (5 bases). The germline gives CDR1 SGHDT, CDR2 YYEEEE. With 2 bases removed from V and 4 bases from J, the gap between germline ends came to 10 bases. The CDR3 is 14 amino acids. The CDR3 DNA reads TGTGCCAGCAGCTTCTGGACTGGATACAATGAGCAGTTCTTC. Residues: CASSFWTGYNEQFF.

For the CDR3, the DNA is TGCGCCAGCAGCCAAGAAACGGACCTGAACACCGGGGAGCTGTTTTTT. Its protein product is CASSQETDLNTGELFF. The chain combines TRBV4-3 with TRBJ2-2, with D hard to call. Germline V gene sequence: CDR1 LGHNA, CDR2 YSLEER. This CDR3 is 16 amino acids long. The germline V and J ends were trimmed by 0 bases and 1 base, with 9 bases remaining between them.

CDR3 region: CASSYGRWGSYNEQFF. The CDR3 coding sequence is TGTGCCAGCAGTTACGGGAGGTGGGGTTCCTACAATGAGCAGTTCTTC. This chain links TRBV6-5 with TRBJ2-1; perhaps TRBD2 as D (6 bases). CDR3 length equals 16 residues. With 2 bases removed from V and 1 base from J, the gap between germline ends came to 12 bases. From germline, CDR1 is MNHEY and CDR2 SVGAGI.

V usage is TRBV2 and J usage is TRBJ2-5, with a tentative D call TRBD1 (6 bases). Germline V gives CDR1 SNHLY, CDR2 FYNNEI. Trimming took 1 base from V and 5 from J, leaving 11 bases between them. CDR3 size: 14 residues. For the CDR3, the DNA is TGTGCCAGCAGTGAAGTTGGGGGCGTTGAGACCCAGTACTTC. Residues: CASSEVGGVETQYF. Looking up the rest from reference TRBV2 and TRBJ2-5 gives the full variable domain: EPEVTQTPSHQVTQMGQEVILRCVPISNHLYFYWYRQILGQKVEFLVSFYNNEISEKSEIFDDQFSVERPDGSNFTLKIRSTKLEDSAMYFCASSEVGGVETQYFGPGTRLLVL.

The rearrangement uses TRBV5-1 and TRBJ2-2, with unresolved D. The CDR3 loop spans 14 amino acids. Per the germline V gene, CDR1 is SGHRS and CDR2 is YFSETQ. The V gene lost 4 bases and the J gene lost 2 bases, with 9 bases spanning the gap. In nucleotides, the CDR3 is TGCGCCAGCAGCATGGGCGGTAACACCGGGGAGCTGTTTTTT. It specifies CASSMGGNTGELFF. Full variable domain (missing parts from reference TRBV5-1 and TRBJ2-2): KAGVTQTPRYLIKTRGQQVTLSCSPISGHRSVSWYQQTPGQGLQFLFEYFSETQRNKGNFPGRFSGRQFSNSRSEMNVSTLELGDSALYLCASSMGGNTGELFFGEGSRLTVL.

The V gene is TRBV28, the J gene TRBJ2-1; 8 bases map to TRBD2. CDR3 length: 14 amino acids. With V trimmed by 6 bases and J by 5 bases, 6 bases remained unmatched. In germline, CDR1 is MDHEN, CDR2 SYDVKM. The CDR3 loop reads CASSPGGPDNEQFF. CDR3 sequence (DNA): TGTGCCAGCAGCCCGGGGGGGCCTGACAATGAGCAGTTCTTC.

This rearrangement joins TRBV11-2 to TRBJ1-2, with a weak D call TRBD1 (6 bases). Germline loops: CDR1 SGHAT, CDR2 FQNNGV. V was clipped by 0 bases and J by 7 bases, with 15 bases between them. CDR3 length equals 15 residues. CDR3 DNA sequence: TGTGCCAGCAGCTTAGAGGGGGACATCGTGAGTGGCTACACCTTC. This gives the protein CASSLEGDIVSGYTF.